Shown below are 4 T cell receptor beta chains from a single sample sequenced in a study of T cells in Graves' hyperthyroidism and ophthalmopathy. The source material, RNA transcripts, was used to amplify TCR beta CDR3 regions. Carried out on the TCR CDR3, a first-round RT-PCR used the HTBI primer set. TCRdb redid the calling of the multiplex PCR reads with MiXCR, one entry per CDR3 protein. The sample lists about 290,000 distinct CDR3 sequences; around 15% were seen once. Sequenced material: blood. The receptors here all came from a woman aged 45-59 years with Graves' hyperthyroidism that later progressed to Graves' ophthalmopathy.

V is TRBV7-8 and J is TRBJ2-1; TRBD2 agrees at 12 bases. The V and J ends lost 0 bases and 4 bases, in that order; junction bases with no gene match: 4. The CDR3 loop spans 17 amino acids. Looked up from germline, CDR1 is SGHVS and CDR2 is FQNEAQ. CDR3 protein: CASSLAPGLAGYNEQFF. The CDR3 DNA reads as TGTGCCAGCAGCTTAGCGCCGGGACTAGCGGGTTACAATGAGCAGTTCTTC.

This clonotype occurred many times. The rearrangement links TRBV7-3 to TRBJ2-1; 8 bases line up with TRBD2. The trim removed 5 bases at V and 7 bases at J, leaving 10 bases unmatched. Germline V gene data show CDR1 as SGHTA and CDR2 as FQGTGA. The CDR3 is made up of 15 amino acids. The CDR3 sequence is CASSPGVAGPNEQFF. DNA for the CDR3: TGTGCCAGCAGCCCCGGGGTAGCGGGACCTAATGAGCAGTTCTTC.

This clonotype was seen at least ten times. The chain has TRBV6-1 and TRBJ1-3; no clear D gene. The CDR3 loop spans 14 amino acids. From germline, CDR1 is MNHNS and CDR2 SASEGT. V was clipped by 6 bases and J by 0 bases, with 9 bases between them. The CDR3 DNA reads TGTGCCAGCAGAACATTTAGCTCTGGAAACACCATATATTTT. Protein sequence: CASRTFSSGNTIYF.

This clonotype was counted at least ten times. The CDR3 here is CASTGTGGGNEQFF. The CDR3 DNA is TGTGCCAGCACCGGGACAGGGGGTGGCAATGAGCAGTTCTTC. The chain carries TRBV28 and TRBJ2-1; TRBD1 aligns across 11 bases. The length of the CDR3 is 14 residues. The V and J ends lost 7 bases and 6 bases, in that order; junction bases with no gene match: 5. Germline V gene data show CDR1 as MDHEN and CDR2 as SYDVKM.